This record looks at one T cell receptor (beta chain) sequence and its context. Sequencing was performed with immunoSEQ multiplex PCR; in TCRdb, only in-frame clones are kept and a portion is missing. The table records roughly 43,000 clones, about 95% of them present only once. The data belong to a study of preoperative IRX-2 immunotherapy in early breast cancer. Specified treatment: preoperative locoregional IRX-2 cytokine immunotherapy. The germline V and J ends were trimmed by 0 bases and 5 bases, with 14 bases remaining between them. This CDR3 region has 15 residues. Germline lookup yields CDR1 MGHRA and CDR2 YSYEKL.

V is TRBV4-1 and J is TRBJ2-7; D gene uncertain. This sequence originates from a human donor with breast cancer. Sequenced material: tumor tissue, taken after IRX-2 immunotherapy. The CDR3 sequence: CASSQEKGIRHEQYF. In DNA, the CDR3 is TGCGCCAGCAGCCAAGAGAAAGGTATACGCCACGAGCAGTACTTC.